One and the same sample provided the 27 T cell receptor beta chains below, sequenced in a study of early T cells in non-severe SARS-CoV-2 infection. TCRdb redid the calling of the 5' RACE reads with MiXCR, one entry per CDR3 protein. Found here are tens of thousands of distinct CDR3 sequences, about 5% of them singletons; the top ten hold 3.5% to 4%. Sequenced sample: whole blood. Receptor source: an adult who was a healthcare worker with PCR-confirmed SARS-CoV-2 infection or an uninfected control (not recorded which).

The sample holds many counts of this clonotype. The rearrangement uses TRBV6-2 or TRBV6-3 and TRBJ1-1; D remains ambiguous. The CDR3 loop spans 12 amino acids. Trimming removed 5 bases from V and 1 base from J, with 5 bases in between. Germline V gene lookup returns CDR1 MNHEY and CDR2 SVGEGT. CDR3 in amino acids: CASSRQNTEAFF. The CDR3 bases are TGTGCCAGCAGTCGACAGAACACTGAAGCTTTCTTT.

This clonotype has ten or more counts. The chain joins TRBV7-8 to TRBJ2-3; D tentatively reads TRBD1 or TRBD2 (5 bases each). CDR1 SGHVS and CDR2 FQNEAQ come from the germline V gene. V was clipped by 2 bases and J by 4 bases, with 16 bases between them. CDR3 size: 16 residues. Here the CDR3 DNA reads TGTGCCAGCAGCTTAATCTTCGGGGCAGTCGCAGATACGCAGTATTTT. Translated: CASSLIFGAVADTQYF.

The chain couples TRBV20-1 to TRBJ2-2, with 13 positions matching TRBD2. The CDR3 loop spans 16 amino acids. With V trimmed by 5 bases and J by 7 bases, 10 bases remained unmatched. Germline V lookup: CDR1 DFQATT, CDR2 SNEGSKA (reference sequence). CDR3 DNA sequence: TGCAGTGCTCCAGGACTAGCGGGAGTGAGCCACGGGGAGCTGTTTTTT. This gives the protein CSAPGLAGVSHGELFF.

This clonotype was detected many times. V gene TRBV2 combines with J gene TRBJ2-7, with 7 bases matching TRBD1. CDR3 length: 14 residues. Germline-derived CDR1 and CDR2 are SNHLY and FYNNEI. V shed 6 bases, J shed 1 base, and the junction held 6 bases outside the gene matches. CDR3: CASRTRDSSYEQYF. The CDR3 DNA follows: TGTGCCAGCAGAACACGGGACAGTTCCTACGAGCAGTACTTC. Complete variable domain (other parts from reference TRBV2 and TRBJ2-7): EPEVTQTPSHQVTQMGQEVILRCVPISNHLYFYWYRQILGQKVEFLVSFYNNEISEKSEIFDDQFSVERPDGSNFTLKIRSTKLEDSAMYFCASRTRDSSYEQYFGPGTRLTVT.

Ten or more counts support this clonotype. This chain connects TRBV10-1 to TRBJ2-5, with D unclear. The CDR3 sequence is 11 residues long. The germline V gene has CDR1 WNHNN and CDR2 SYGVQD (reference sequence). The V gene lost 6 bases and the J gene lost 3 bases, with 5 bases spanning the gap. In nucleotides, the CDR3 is TGCGCCAGCAGCCGGGAAGAGACCCAGTACTTC. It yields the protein CASSREETQYF.

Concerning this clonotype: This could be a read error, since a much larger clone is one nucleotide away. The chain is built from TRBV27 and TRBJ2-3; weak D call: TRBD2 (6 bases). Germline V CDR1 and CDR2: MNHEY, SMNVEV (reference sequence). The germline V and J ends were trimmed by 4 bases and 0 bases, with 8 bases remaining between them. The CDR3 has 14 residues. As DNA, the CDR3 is TGTGCCAGCAGTTCCGGGACTAGCACAGATACGCAGTATTTT. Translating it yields CASSSGTSTDTQYF.

CDR3 in DNA: TGTGCCAGCAGCCAAAACGCGGATCCTGGGTACCAAGAGACCCAGTACTTC. Its protein product is CASSQNADPGYQETQYF. V gene TRBV4-2 combines with J gene TRBJ2-5; no clear D. Germline V gene sequence: CDR1 LGHNA, CDR2 YNFKEQ. The CDR3 extends over 17 amino acids. V lost 2 bases and J 0 bases, leaving 16 bases between the germline ends.

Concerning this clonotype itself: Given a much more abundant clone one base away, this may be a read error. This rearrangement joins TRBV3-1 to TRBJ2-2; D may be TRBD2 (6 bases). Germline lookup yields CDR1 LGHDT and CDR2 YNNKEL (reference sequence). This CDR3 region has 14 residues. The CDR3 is CAGSQGAGRGELFF. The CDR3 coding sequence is TGTGCCGGCAGCCAAGGTGCGGGAAGAGGGGAGCTGTTTTTT.

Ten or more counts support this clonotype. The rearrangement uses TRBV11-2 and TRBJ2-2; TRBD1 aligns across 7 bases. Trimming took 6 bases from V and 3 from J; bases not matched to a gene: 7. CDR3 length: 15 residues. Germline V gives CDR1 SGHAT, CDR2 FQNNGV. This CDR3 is CASSNTGTDTGELFF. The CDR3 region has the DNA TGTGCCAGCAGTAACACCGGGACAGACACCGGGGAGCTGTTTTTT.

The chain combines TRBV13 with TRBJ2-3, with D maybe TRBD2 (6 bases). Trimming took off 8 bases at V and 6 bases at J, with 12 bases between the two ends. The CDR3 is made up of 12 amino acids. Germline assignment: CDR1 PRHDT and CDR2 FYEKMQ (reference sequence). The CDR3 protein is CASRGETDTQYF. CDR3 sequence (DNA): TGTGCCAGCCGCGGGGAGACTGATACGCAGTATTTT.

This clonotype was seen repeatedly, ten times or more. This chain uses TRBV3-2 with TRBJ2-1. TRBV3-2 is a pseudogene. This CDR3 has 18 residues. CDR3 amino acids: CASSQDWDQPASYNEQFF. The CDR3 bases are TGTGCCAGCAGCCAAGATTGGGATCAGCCAGCCTCCTACAATGAGCAGTTCTTC.

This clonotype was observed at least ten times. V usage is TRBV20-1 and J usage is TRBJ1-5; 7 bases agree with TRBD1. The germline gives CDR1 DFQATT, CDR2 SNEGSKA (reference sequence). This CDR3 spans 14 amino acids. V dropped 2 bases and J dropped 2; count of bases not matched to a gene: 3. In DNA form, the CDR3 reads TGCAGTGCTAGATCGGGACAGCGCAATCAGCCCCAGCATTTT. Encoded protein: CSARSGQRNQPQHF.

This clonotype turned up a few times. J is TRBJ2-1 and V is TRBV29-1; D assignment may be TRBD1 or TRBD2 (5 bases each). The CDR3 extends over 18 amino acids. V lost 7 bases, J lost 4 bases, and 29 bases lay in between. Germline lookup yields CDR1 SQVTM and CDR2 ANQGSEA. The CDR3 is CSATPNPPTSGAYNEQFF. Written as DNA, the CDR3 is TGCAGCGCTACTCCAAACCCTCCAACTAGTGGGGCTTACAATGAGCAGTTCTTC.

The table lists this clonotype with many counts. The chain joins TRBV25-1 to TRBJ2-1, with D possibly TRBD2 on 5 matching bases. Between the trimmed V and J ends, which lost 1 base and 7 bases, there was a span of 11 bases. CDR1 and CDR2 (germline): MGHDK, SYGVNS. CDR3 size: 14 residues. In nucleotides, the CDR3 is TGTGCCAGCAGTGAATGGGAGAAGAGGAATGAGCAGTTCTTC. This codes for CASSEWEKRNEQFF.

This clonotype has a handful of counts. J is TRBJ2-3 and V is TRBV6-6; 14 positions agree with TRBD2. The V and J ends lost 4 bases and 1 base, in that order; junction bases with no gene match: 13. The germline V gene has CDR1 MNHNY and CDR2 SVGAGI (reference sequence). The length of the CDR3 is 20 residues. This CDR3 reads CASSFLGLAGDVLRTDTQYF. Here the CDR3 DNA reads TGTGCCAGCAGTTTTCTGGGACTAGCGGGAGACGTACTCCGCACAGATACGCAGTATTTT.

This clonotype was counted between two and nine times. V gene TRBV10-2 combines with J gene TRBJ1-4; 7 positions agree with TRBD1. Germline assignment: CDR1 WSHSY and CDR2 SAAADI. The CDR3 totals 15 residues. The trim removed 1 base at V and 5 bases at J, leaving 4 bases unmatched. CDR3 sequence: CASSEWDSKNEKLFF. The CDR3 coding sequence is TGCGCCAGCAGTGAGTGGGACAGCAAAAATGAAAAACTGTTTTTT.

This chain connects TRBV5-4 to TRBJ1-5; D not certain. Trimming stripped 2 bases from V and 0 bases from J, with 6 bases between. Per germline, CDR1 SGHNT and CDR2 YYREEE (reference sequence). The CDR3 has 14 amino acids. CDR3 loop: CASSLSDSNQPQHF. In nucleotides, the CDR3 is TGTGCCAGCAGCTTATCGGATAGCAATCAGCCCCAGCATTTT.

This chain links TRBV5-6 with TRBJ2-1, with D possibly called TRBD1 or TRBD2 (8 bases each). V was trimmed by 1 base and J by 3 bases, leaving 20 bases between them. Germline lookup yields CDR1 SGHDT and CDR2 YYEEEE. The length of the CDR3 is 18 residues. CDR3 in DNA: TGTGCCAGCAGCTTGACCCTCTTAGCGGGACAGGTCTACAATGAGCAGTTCTTC. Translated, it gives CASSLTLLAGQVYNEQFF. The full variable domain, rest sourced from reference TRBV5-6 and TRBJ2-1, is DAGVTQSPTHLIKTRGQQVTLRCSPKSGHDTVSWYQQALGQGPQFIFQYYEEEERQRGNFPDRFSGHQFPNYSSELNVNALLLGDSALYLCASSLTLLAGQVYNEQFFGPGTRLTVL.

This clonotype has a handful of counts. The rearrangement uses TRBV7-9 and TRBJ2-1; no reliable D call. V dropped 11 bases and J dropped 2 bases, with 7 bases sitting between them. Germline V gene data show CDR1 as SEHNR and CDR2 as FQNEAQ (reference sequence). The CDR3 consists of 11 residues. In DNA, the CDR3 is TGTGCCGCGCAAACCTACAATGAGCAGTTCTTC. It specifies CAAQTYNEQFF.

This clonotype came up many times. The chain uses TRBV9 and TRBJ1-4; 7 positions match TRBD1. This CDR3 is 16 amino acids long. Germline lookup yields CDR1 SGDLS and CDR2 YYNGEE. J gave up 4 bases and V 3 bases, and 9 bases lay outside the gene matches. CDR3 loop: CASSARPTGSNEKLFF. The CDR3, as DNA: TGTGCCAGCAGCGCTAGGCCGACAGGGAGTAATGAAAAACTGTTTTTT.

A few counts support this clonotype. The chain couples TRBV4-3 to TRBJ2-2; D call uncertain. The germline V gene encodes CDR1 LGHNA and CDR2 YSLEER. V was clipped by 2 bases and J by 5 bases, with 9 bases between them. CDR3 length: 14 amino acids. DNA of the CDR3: TGCGCCAGCAGCCAAACCGACCTTACCGGGGAGCTGTTTTTT. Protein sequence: CASSQTDLTGELFF.

The CDR3: CASSPTLSSGNTIYF. CDR3 nucleotide sequence: TGTGCCAGCAGTCCGACACTCAGCTCTGGAAACACCATATATTTT. The chain is built from TRBV3-1 and TRBJ1-3; D is undetermined. The CDR3 sequence is 15 residues long. Germline CDR1 LGHDT, CDR2 YNNKEL (reference sequence). Trimming cost V 6 bases and J 0 bases, with 12 bases left between them.

Written as DNA, the CDR3 is TGTGCCAGCAGCTTCTTGAATTCACCCCTCCACTTT. It specifies CASSFLNSPLHF. The V gene is TRBV7-6, the J gene TRBJ1-6; no reliable D call. V shed 3 bases and J shed 7 bases, with 4 bases lying between them. Per germline, CDR1 SGHVS and CDR2 FNYEAQ. The length of the CDR3 is 12 residues.

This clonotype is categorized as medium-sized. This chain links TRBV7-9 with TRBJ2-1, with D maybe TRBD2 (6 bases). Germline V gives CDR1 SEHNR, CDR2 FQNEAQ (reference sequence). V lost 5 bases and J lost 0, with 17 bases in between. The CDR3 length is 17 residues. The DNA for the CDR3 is TGTGCCAGCAGCCCGAGAAGGGGACTGAGCTCCTACAATGAGCAGTTCTTC. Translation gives CASSPRRGLSSYNEQFF.

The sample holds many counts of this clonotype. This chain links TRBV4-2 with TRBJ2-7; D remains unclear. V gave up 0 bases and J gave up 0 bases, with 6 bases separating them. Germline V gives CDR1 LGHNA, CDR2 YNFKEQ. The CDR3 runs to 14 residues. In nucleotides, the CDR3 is TGTGCCAGCAGCCAAGATAGGAGCTCCTACGAGCAGTACTTC. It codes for CASSQDRSSYEQYF.

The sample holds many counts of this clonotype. DNA for the CDR3: TGTGCCAGCAGCATCCACCGGGACAGTCTCTACGAGCAGTACTTC. As protein: CASSIHRDSLYEQYF. This chain uses TRBV5-4 with TRBJ2-7, with TRBD1 identical over 7 bases. Germline V lookup: CDR1 SGHNT, CDR2 YYREEE (reference sequence). V dropped 4 bases and J dropped 3; count of bases not matched to a gene: 10. The CDR3 is 15 residues long.

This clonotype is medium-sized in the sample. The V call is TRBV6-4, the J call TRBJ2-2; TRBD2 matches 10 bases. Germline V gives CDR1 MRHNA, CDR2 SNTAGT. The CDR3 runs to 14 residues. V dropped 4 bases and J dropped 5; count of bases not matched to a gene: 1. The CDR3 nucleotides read TGTGCCAGCAGTGTAGCGGGAGGAACCGGGGAGCTGTTTTTT. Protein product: CASSVAGGTGELFF.